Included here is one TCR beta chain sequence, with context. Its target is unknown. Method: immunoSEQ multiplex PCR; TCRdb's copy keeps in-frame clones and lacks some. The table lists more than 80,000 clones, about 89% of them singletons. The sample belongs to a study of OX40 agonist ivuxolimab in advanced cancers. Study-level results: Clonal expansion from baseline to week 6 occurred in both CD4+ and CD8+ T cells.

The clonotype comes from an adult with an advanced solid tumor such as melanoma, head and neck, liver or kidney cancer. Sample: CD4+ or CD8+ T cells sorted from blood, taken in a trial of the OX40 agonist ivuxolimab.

The CDR3 is CASRHFGTGANVLTF. The CDR3 nucleotides read TGTGCCAGCAGACATTTCGGTACTGGGGCCAACGTCCTGACTTTC. This chain uses TRBV7-6 with TRBJ2-6; D is unclear. The ends were cut back, 6 bases at V and 2 bases at J, with 11 bases in the middle. This CDR3 has 15 amino acids. CDR1 and CDR2 (germline): SGHVS, FNYEAQ.